These 21 T cell receptor beta chains came from one sample sequenced in a study of cytomegalovirus exposure and HLA in healthy donors. With 60 Vbeta and 13 Jbeta primers, the PCR was carried out. Sequencing used immunoSEQ multiplex PCR; TCRdb keeps in-frame clones, though not all of them. Among 180,000 or so clones, roughly 80% were seen once, and the ten largest hold roughly 7.6%. Input material: PBMCs. These receptors were taken from a woman in her thirties or forties in good health and CMV-seropositive.

The sample holds one count of this clone. The gene calls are TRBV29-1 and TRBJ1-2; TRBD1 might be the D (6 bases). The CDR3 has 13 residues. Germline CDR1 reads SQVTM; CDR2 reads ANQGSEA. With 0 bases removed from V and 4 bases from J, the gap between germline ends came to 9 bases. The CDR3 nucleotides read TGCAGCGTTGAAGACCAAGGGGGCTATGGCTACACCTTC. Protein sequence: CSVEDQGGYGYTF.

The chain combines TRBV7-9 with TRBJ1-1; the match to TRBD1 covers 11 bases. The CDR3 runs to 15 residues. CDR1 and CDR2 from the germline V gene are SEHNR and FQNEAQ (reference sequence). V trimming: 2 bases; J trimming: 4 bases; junction bases outside the gene matches: 3. Here the CDR3 reads CASSLPGTGGTEAFF. In nucleotides, the CDR3 is TGTGCCAGCAGCTTACCCGGGACAGGGGGCACTGAAGCTTTCTTT.

The genes are TRBV5-4 and TRBJ1-1, with D maybe TRBD1 (6 bases). Germline V gene sequence: CDR1 SGHNT, CDR2 YYREEE (reference sequence). The CDR3 runs to 15 residues. Trimming shortened V by 0 bases and J by 5 bases, and 14 bases separated the two germline ends. The CDR3 bases are TGTGCCAGCAGCTTGGCCGTAGGGGGGGTTACTGAAGCTTTCTTT. Protein product: CASSLAVGGVTEAFF.

The CDR3 bases are TGTGCCAGCAGCCAAACAGGGGGCGAGCAGTACTTC. It yields the protein CASSQTGGEQYF. J is TRBJ2-7 and V is TRBV7-9; 8 positions agree with TRBD1. CDR3 size: 12 residues. The ends lost 5 bases at V and 6 bases at J; junction bases unmatched: 3. Germline CDR1 is SEHNR and CDR2 is FQNEAQ (reference sequence).

This chain uses TRBV6-6 with TRBJ1-3; D perhaps matches TRBD1 (5 bases). Germline CDR1 and CDR2: MNHNY and SVGAGI (reference sequence). CDR3 length: 15 amino acids. The V gene lost 1 base and the J gene lost 1 base, with 8 bases spanning the gap. In DNA form, the CDR3 reads TGTGCCAGCAGTTACTGGGCAGGGTCTGGAAACACCATATATTTT. Its translation: CASSYWAGSGNTIYF.

The gene calls are TRBV7-2 and TRBJ2-7; D gene ambiguous. This CDR3 is built from 12 residues. V lost 0 bases and J 10 bases, leaving 10 bases between the germline ends. Germline values: CDR1 SGHTA, CDR2 FQGNSA. CDR3 nucleotide sequence: TGTGCCAGCAGCTTAGCGGGTGGGCCACAGTACTTC. The encoded protein is CASSLAGGPQYF.

The chain uses TRBV5-1 and TRBJ2-7, with D possibly TRBD1 on 5 matching bases. This CDR3 is 12 amino acids long. Germline V gene lookup returns CDR1 SGHRS and CDR2 YFSETQ. With 4 bases removed from V and 3 bases from J, the gap between germline ends came to 8 bases. The CDR3 is CASSTQGYEQYF. CDR3 DNA: TGCGCCAGCAGCACGCAGGGCTACGAGCAGTACTTC. Using reference TRBV5-1 and TRBJ2-7 for the parts outside the CDR3, the full variable domain is KAGVTQTPRYLIKTRGQQVTLSCSPISGHRSVSWYQQTPGQGLQFLFEYFSETQRNKGNFPGRFSGRQFSNSRSEMNVSTLELGDSALYLCASSTQGYEQYFGPGTRLTVT.

This clone was detected once. The V and J genes are TRBV7-9 and TRBJ1-5, with a tentative D call TRBD1 (6 bases). Trimming left V 5 bases short and J 7 bases short, with 12 bases between. Germline CDR1 and CDR2: SEHNR and FQNEAQ (reference sequence). The length of the CDR3 is 13 residues. The CDR3 reads CASSPTGIQPQHF. Written as DNA, the CDR3 is TGTGCCAGCAGCCCCACAGGGATCCAGCCCCAGCATTTT.

The chain carries TRBV30 and TRBJ1-5, with 7 bases aligning to TRBD1. Trimming cost V 5 bases and J 0 bases; bases outside gene matches: 7. CDR1 is GTSNPN, CDR2 SVGIG, per germline (reference sequence). The CDR3 is 15 residues long. Here the CDR3 reads CAWRDRGDSNQPQHF. As DNA, the CDR3 is TGTGCCTGGCGGGACAGAGGGGATAGCAATCAGCCCCAGCATTTT. Looking up the rest from reference TRBV30 and TRBJ1-5 gives the full variable domain: SQTIHQWPATLVQPVGSPLSLECTVEGTSNPNLYWYRQAAGRGLQLLFYSVGIGQISSEVPQNLSASRPQDRQFILSSKKLLLSDSGFYLCAWRDRGDSNQPQHFGDGTRLSIL.

The V call is TRBV28, the J call TRBJ2-3, with 7 bases fitting TRBD1. This CDR3 has 18 residues. With V trimmed by 4 bases and J by 0 bases, 13 bases remained unmatched. Germline V lookup: CDR1 MDHEN, CDR2 SYDVKM. CDR3 loop: CASSSSSHRGPSTDTQYF. The CDR3, as DNA: TGTGCCAGCAGTTCCTCAAGCCACAGGGGCCCGAGCACAGATACGCAGTATTTT.

J is TRBJ2-3 and V is TRBV5-4; no definite D call. V lost 2 bases and J lost 4, with 11 bases in between. Germline assignment: CDR1 SGHNT and CDR2 YYREEE (reference sequence). The CDR3 is made up of 14 amino acids. The CDR3 here is CASSFELISDTQYF. CDR3 sequence (DNA): TGTGCCAGCAGCTTCGAACTGATTTCAGATACGCAGTATTTT.

This clone was seen a single time. In DNA, the CDR3 is TGTGCCAGCAGTCCCCCCGGGAGTAGGAATACGCAGTATTTT. This translates into CASSPPGSRNTQYF. The chain joins TRBV6-5 to TRBJ2-3; possible D gene TRBD2, 6 bases. V dropped 5 bases and J dropped 7 bases, with 16 bases sitting between them. CDR1 and CDR2 (germline): MNHEY, SVGAGI. This CDR3 region has 14 residues.

This sequence joins TRBV5-1 and TRBJ2-1; 8 bases are shared with TRBD2. In germline, CDR1 is SGHRS, CDR2 YFSETQ. The trim removed 2 bases at V and 7 bases at J, leaving 11 bases unmatched. This CDR3 has 16 residues. The CDR3 DNA reads as TGCGCCAGCAGCTTACCGCCGAGCGGGAGTTGGAATGAGCAGTTCTTC. Its translation is CASSLPPSGSWNEQFF.

V is TRBV7-9 and J is TRBJ2-1; 12 bases align to TRBD2. Trimming removed 6 bases from V and 2 bases from J; junction bases left unmatched: 5. There are 16 residues in the CDR3. The V gene's germline CDR1 is SEHNR and CDR2 FQNEAQ (reference sequence). This chain's CDR3 is CASSRLAGVAYNEQFF. The DNA of the CDR3 is TGTGCCAGCAGTCGACTAGCGGGAGTTGCCTACAATGAGCAGTTCTTC. Together with reference TRBV7-9 and TRBJ2-1, the CDR3 gives the full variable domain: DTGVSQNPRHKITKRGQNVTFRCDPISEHNRLYWYRQTLGQGPEFLTYFQNEAQLEKSRLLSDRFSAERPKGSFSTLEIQRTEQGDSAMYLCASSRLAGVAYNEQFFGPGTRLTVL.

This sequence joins TRBV7-3 and TRBJ2-2; D may be TRBD1 (6 bases). CDR1 is SGHTA and CDR2 is FQGTGA in the germline V gene. Trimming stripped 5 bases from V and 5 bases from J, with 12 bases between. The CDR3 totals 14 residues. The CDR3 sequence is CASSQTQGTGELFF. CDR3 nucleotides: TGTGCCAGCAGCCAGACACAGGGAACCGGGGAGCTGTTTTTT. Full variable domain (outside the CDR3, taken from reference TRBV7-3 and TRBJ2-2): GAGVSQTPSNKVTEKGKYVELRCDPISGHTALYWYRQSLGQGPEFLIYFQGTGAADDSGLPNDRFFAVRPEGSVSTLKIQRTERGDSAVYLCASSQTQGTGELFFGEGSRLTVL.

This clone was seen a single time. The V and J genes are TRBV9 and TRBJ2-3; D unclear. The CDR3 has 11 residues. Germline loops: CDR1 SGDLS, CDR2 YYNGEE. Between the trimmed V and J ends, which lost 2 bases and 5 bases, there was a span of 3 bases. CDR3 sequence reads: CASSVGDTQYF. The DNA of the CDR3 is TGTGCCAGCAGCGTCGGAGATACGCAGTATTTT.

This chain joins TRBV30 and TRBJ2-3, with TRBD1 identical over 7 bases. The V and J ends lost 6 bases and 2 bases, in that order; junction bases with no gene match: 14. CDR3 length: 16 amino acids. The germline V gene encodes CDR1 GTSNPN and CDR2 SVGIG (reference sequence). CDR3 sequence (DNA): TGTGCCTGTTCCAATCGCGGCAGGGGGATCACAGATACGCAGTATTTT. It is translated as CACSNRGRGITDTQYF.

This clone has only a few counts. This chain joins TRBV10-3 and TRBJ1-1; no definite D call. With 6 bases removed from V and 1 base from J, the gap between germline ends came to 9 bases. The germline CDR1 and CDR2 sequences are ENHRY and SYGVKD. The CDR3 runs 13 residues. CDR3: CAIRITENTEAFF. Written as DNA, the CDR3 is TGTGCCATCAGGATTACAGAGAACACTGAAGCTTTCTTT.

The rearrangement uses TRBV10-2 and TRBJ1-2, with 9 bases matching TRBD1. J lost 6 bases, V lost 6 bases, and 8 bases had no gene match. Germline V gene sequence: CDR1 WSHSY, CDR2 SAAADI. CDR3 length: 14 amino acids. The CDR3 is CASRRGTGTHGYTF. The CDR3 coding sequence is TGCGCCAGCAGGAGGGGGACAGGGACACATGGCTACACCTTC.

The V and J genes are TRBV7-8 and TRBJ1-5; D remains unclear. CDR1 SGHVS and CDR2 FQNEAQ come from the germline V gene. This CDR3 is 13 amino acids long. V lost 2 bases and J lost 5, with 7 bases in between. The CDR3 DNA reads TGTGCCAGCAGCTTAACCGGGGATCAGCCCCAGCATTTT. It codes for CASSLTGDQPQHF.

CDR3 nucleotide sequence: TGCGCCAGCAGCCCCGAGACCTCCGGGACAGGGACCTACAATGAGCAGTTCTTC. Encoded protein: CASSPETSGTGTYNEQFF. The chain employs TRBV4-3 and TRBJ2-1; 9 positions agree with TRBD1. V was pared by 4 bases and J by 2 bases, with 12 bases of the junction left unmatched. Per the germline V gene, CDR1 is LGHNA and CDR2 is YSLEER. The CDR3 covers 18 residues.